These 25 T cell receptor beta chains were all obtained from the same sample, sequenced in a study of read filtering for tumor transcriptome and immune sequencing. This library used approximately 370 ng RNA and molecular barcoded adaptors spanning alpha/delta and beta/gamma chains. Via MiXCR, TCRdb re-called the reads, giving one row per CDR3 protein. The sample contains about 46,000 distinct CDR3 sequences, approximately 12% of which appear only once. The sample comprised a population of CD138-negative cells sorted from bone marrow. The receptors come from a donor aged 40 or over with multiple myeloma.

This clonotype was detected many times. The chain uses TRBV7-9 and TRBJ1-1, with D tentatively TRBD1 (5 bases). Trimming took off 5 bases at V and 2 bases at J, with 12 bases between the two ends. Germline assignment: CDR1 SEHNR and CDR2 FQNEAQ (reference sequence). CDR3 length: 14 residues. In DNA form, the CDR3 reads TGTGCCAGCAGCCGGACATTCGCAAACACTGAAGCTTTCTTT. It translates to CASSRTFANTEAFF.

This clonotype was seen repeatedly, ten times or more. The chain employs TRBV7-2 and TRBJ2-3; 7 bases are shared with TRBD2. Germline trimming cut 8 bases from V and 1 base from J; bases unmatched to any gene: 6. CDR1 is SGHTA, CDR2 FQGNSA, per germline. This CDR3 is built from 14 residues. CDR3 bases: TGTGCCAGCCGGGGACTACTGGGCACAGATACGCAGTATTTT. It yields the protein CASRGLLGTDTQYF.

The chain couples TRBV15 to TRBJ1-4; D not certain. Germline lookup yields CDR1 LNHNV and CDR2 YYDKDF (reference sequence). V lost 5 bases to trimming and J lost 0 bases, with 10 bases between them. The CDR3 runs to 15 residues. CDR3 in DNA: TGTGCCACCAGCTTCTCGGGTGCAACTAATGAAAAACTGTTTTTT. Encoded protein: CATSFSGATNEKLFF.

This clonotype was seen many times. This chain connects TRBV30 to TRBJ1-2; no reliable D call. The CDR3 extends over 12 amino acids. Germline loops: CDR1 GTSNPN, CDR2 SVGIG (reference sequence). Trimming shortened V by 3 bases and J by 6 bases, and 11 bases separated the two germline ends. CDR3 DNA: TGTGCCTGGAGACCCCAAGTCGATGGCTACACCTTC. Translation gives CAWRPQVDGYTF. Based on the CDR3 plus reference TRBV30 and TRBJ1-2, the full variable domain is SQTIHQWPATLVQPVGSPLSLECTVEGTSNPNLYWYRQAAGRGLQLLFYSVGIGQISSEVPQNLSASRPQDRQFILSSKKLLLSDSGFYLCAWRPQVDGYTFGSGTRLTVV.

This clonotype was recorded many times. The chain couples TRBV4-1 to TRBJ2-2; D is unresolved. The V gene lost 2 bases and the J gene lost 1 base, with 11 bases spanning the gap. The CDR3 length is 16 residues. CDR1 is MGHRA and CDR2 is YSYEKL in the germline V gene. CDR3 in amino acids: CASSQRPGRNTGELFF. Here the CDR3 DNA reads TGCGCCAGCAGCCAAAGGCCCGGACGGAACACCGGGGAGCTGTTTTTT.

This clonotype was recorded at least ten times. The chain employs TRBV19 and TRBJ2-2; D perhaps matches TRBD1 (5 bases). The CDR3 totals 15 residues. Trimming pared 0 bases from V and 3 bases from J, leaving 8 bases between. In germline, CDR1 is LNHDA, CDR2 SQIVND (reference sequence). This chain's CDR3 is CASSIDSGYTGELFF. For the CDR3, the DNA is TGTGCCAGTAGTATAGATTCAGGGTACACCGGGGAGCTGTTTTTT. Looking up the rest from reference TRBV19 and TRBJ2-2 gives the full variable domain: DGGITQSPKYLFRKEGQNVTLSCEQNLNHDAMYWYRQDPGQGLRLIYYSQIVNDFQKGDIAEGYSVSREKKESFPLTVTSAQKNPTAFYLCASSIDSGYTGELFFGEGSRLTVL.

There are many counts of this clonotype. This chain joins TRBV23-1 and TRBJ2-5, with TRBD1 as a possible D gene (6 bases). Being an ORF, TRBV23-1 has a function that is uncertain. This CDR3 is 16 amino acids long. V was trimmed by 2 bases and J by 3 bases, leaving 16 bases between them. The CDR3 DNA is TGCGCCAGCAGTCAAGGCCCTGGACAGATAGAAGAGACCCAGTACTTC. Its protein is CASSQGPGQIEETQYF.

This clonotype was recorded many times. The chain recombines TRBV20-1 with TRBJ2-7; the D gene is possibly TRBD2 (5 bases). CDR1 and CDR2 from the germline V gene are DFQATT and SNEGSKA (reference sequence). The CDR3 consists of 12 residues. V was pared by 6 bases and J by 0 bases, with 9 bases between. The CDR3 here is CSADRDSYEQYF. The CDR3 coding sequence is TGCAGTGCAGACCGGGACTCCTACGAGCAGTACTTC.

This clonotype has a count of ten or more. CDR3 sequence (DNA): TGTGCCAGCAGGGACGGGGGTAGCTCCTACAATGAGCAGTTCTTC. Protein: CASRDGGSSYNEQFF. The chain links TRBV6-5 to TRBJ2-1; perhaps TRBD2 as D (6 bases). The V end was cut by 6 bases, the J end by 0 bases, with 12 bases between. The CDR3 length is 15 residues. Per the germline V gene, CDR1 is MNHEY and CDR2 is SVGAGI.

Comments on this clonotype: This may come from a read error, since a much larger clone is one base off. The J gene is TRBJ2-1, the V gene TRBV10-2; D gene uncertain. The CDR3 sequence is 12 residues long. The germline gives CDR1 WSHSY, CDR2 SAAADI. CDR3 bases: TGCGCCAGCAGTACTACCTACAATGAGCAGCTCTTC. Protein: CASSTTYNEQLF.

Worth noting for this clonotype: Compared with germline, one end of the junction differs, possibly owing to a read error. The chain carries TRBV5-1 and TRBJ2-7; the D gene could be TRBD1 or TRBD2 (5 bases each). Germline CDR1 reads SGHRS; CDR2 reads YFSETQ. The CDR3 is made up of 14 amino acids. As DNA, the CDR3 is TGCGCCAGCAGCTTGGCTAGAGGGACCTACGAGCGGTACTTC. Its translation: CASSLARGTYERYF.

This clonotype has more than one count but fewer than ten. In this CDR3 the conserved last residue, phenylalanine or tryptophan, is missing, so a read error is likely. The V call is TRBV4-1, the J call TRBJ1-1; D remains ambiguous. The germline gives CDR1 MGHRA, CDR2 YSYEKL. This CDR3 is 15 amino acids long. V lost 4 bases and J 0 bases, leaving 12 bases between the germline ends. CDR3 sequence (DNA): TGCGCCAGCAGCCCCATGGGTCGGGTGAACACTGAAGCTTTCCTT. It is translated as CASSPMGRVNTEAFL.

This clonotype occurred many times. The chain is built from TRBV11-1 and TRBJ2-1, with D possibly matching TRBD2 (6 bases). CDR1 SGHAT and CDR2 FQDESV come from the germline V gene (reference sequence). The CDR3 runs 17 residues. The V end lost 0 bases, the J end lost 8 bases, and 20 bases lay between the germline ends. The CDR3 DNA follows: TGTGCCAGCAGCTTAGCGGCTAGCGTGCTAGTCGGGGATGAGCAGTTCTTC. Translated: CASSLAASVLVGDEQFF.

This chain uses TRBV11-2 with TRBJ1-1, with D tentatively TRBD1 (5 bases). Germline V gives CDR1 SGHAT, CDR2 FQNNGV. CDR3 size: 14 residues. V lost 5 bases, J lost 4 bases, and 14 bases lay in between. The CDR3 is CASSAQGLSTEAFF. The CDR3 DNA sequence: TGTGCCAGCAGCGCGCAGGGTCTCTCCACTGAAGCTTTCTTT.

This clonotype was seen ten or more times. The chain is built from TRBV28 and TRBJ2-5; tentative D call: TRBD1 (5 bases). CDR3 size: 12 residues. Germline V gene data show CDR1 as MDHEN and CDR2 as SYDVKM. Trimming shortened V by 4 bases and J by 3 bases, and 6 bases separated the two germline ends. The CDR3 region is CASSSGKETQYF. In DNA, the CDR3 is TGTGCCAGCAGTTCAGGGAAAGAGACCCAGTACTTC.

This clonotype has ten or more counts. This sequence joins TRBV20-1 and TRBJ1-5; D remains unclear. The CDR3 has 14 amino acids. Germline CDR1 is DFQATT and CDR2 is SNEGSKA (reference sequence). With 7 bases removed from V and 7 bases from J, the gap between germline ends came to 20 bases. This chain's CDR3 is CSVLDGQGGQPQHF. DNA of the CDR3: TGCAGTGTTTTGGACGGTCAAGGAGGACAGCCCCAGCATTTT.

This clonotype was detected ten times or more. The chain recombines TRBV5-4 with TRBJ1-6; the D gene is possibly TRBD1 (5 bases). The CDR3 has 17 amino acids. The germline CDR1 and CDR2 sequences are SGHNT and YYREEE (reference sequence). Trimming removed 0 bases from V and 0 bases from J, with 10 bases in between. DNA of the CDR3: TGTGCCAGCAGCTTGGGAGGGACGAGCTCCTATAATTCACCCCTCCACTTT. Protein: CASSLGGTSSYNSPLHF.

This clonotype was seen ten or more times. A much larger clone sits a single nucleotide away, making a read error possible. This sequence joins TRBV4-1 and TRBJ2-1, with TRBD2 as a possible D gene (6 bases). The CDR3 contains 17 residues. Germline-derived CDR1 and CDR2 are MGHRA and YSYEKL. CDR3 DNA: TGCGCCAGCAGCCAAGATATATTCCGACTAGGTAACAATGGGCAGTTCTTC. Translating gives CASSQDIFRLGNNGQFF.

This clonotype was recorded at least ten times. This chain joins TRBV13 and TRBJ2-7; D not resolved. CDR1 is PRHDT and CDR2 is FYEKMQ in the germline V gene (reference sequence). V was pared by 4 bases and J by 5 bases, with 15 bases between. The CDR3 loop spans 14 amino acids. CDR3 amino acids: CASSSRHPDNEQYF. CDR3 DNA: TGTGCCAGCAGCTCGCGACACCCTGATAACGAGCAGTACTTC.

This clonotype appeared many times. The J gene is TRBJ2-1, the V gene TRBV18; the match to TRBD1 covers 8 bases. The CDR3 is 15 residues long. The germline gives CDR1 KGHSH, CDR2 LQKENI. Germline trimming cut 3 bases from V and 9 bases from J; bases unmatched to any gene: 10. The CDR3 sequence: CASSPIGQGRSEQFF. The CDR3, as DNA: TGTGCCAGCTCACCTATTGGACAGGGTCGTAGTGAGCAGTTCTTC.

Only a few counts were recorded for this clonotype. A much larger clone lies one base from this, so it may be a read error. The rearrangement uses TRBV5-1 and TRBJ2-2; 11 bases align to TRBD2. Germline loops: CDR1 SGHRS, CDR2 YFSETQ. CDR3 length: 16 residues. The CDR3 reads CASSKGLAVGTGGLFF. The CDR3 nucleotides read TGCGCCAGCAGCAAGGGACTAGCGGTAGGAACCGGGGGGCTGTTTTTT.

This clonotype was recorded many times. The J gene is TRBJ2-6, the V gene TRBV28, with 9 bases that match TRBD1. V lost 6 bases to trimming and J lost 8 bases; unmatched junction nucleotides: 8. CDR1 is MDHEN, CDR2 SYDVKM, per germline. The CDR3 has 15 residues. The CDR3 sequence is CASRSLGQGSNVLTF. CDR3 nucleotide sequence: TGTGCCAGCAGGAGCCTTGGACAGGGGTCCAACGTCCTGACTTTC.

The sample holds many counts of this clonotype. The chain employs TRBV20-1 and TRBJ2-3; D perhaps matches TRBD2 (5 bases). CDR3 size: 14 residues. Trimming cost V 6 bases and J 10 bases, with 23 bases left between them. Germline V lookup: CDR1 DFQATT, CDR2 SNEGSKA (reference sequence). The CDR3 DNA reads as TGCAGTGCCCCCCACGTGAGGGCGGGCAGTGCGCAGTATTTT. Its protein product is CSAPHVRAGSAQYF.

This clonotype was observed many times. The V call is TRBV7-9, the J call TRBJ1-4; 9 bases map to TRBD1. This CDR3 comprises 16 residues. Germline CDR1 reads SEHNR; CDR2 reads FQNEAQ (reference sequence). V was clipped by 4 bases and J by 6 bases; unmatched bases: 9. The CDR3 protein is CASSSHPWTGDEKLFF. CDR3 in DNA: TGTGCCAGCAGCTCCCACCCATGGACAGGGGATGAAAAACTGTTTTTT.

This clonotype was observed many times. CDR3 region: CASSYRGGKGSGANVLTF. In nucleotides, the CDR3 is TGTGCCAGCAGTTACCGGGGAGGGAAAGGATCTGGGGCCAACGTCCTGACTTTC. The chain carries TRBV6-2 or TRBV6-3 and TRBJ2-6, with 7 positions matching TRBD2. There are 18 residues in the CDR3. V lost 2 bases, J lost 1 base, and 8 bases stayed unmatched. The germline CDR1 and CDR2 sequences are MNHEY and SVGEGT.